This T cell receptor beta chain is from a study of radiotherapy plus CTLA-4 blockade in lung cancer. Overall study context: With 31% of patients having disease control, objective responses were seen in under 20%.

This CDR3 is 14 amino acids long. The germline V and J ends were trimmed by 3 bases and 2 bases, with 9 bases remaining between them. Germline V CDR1 and CDR2: SGHNT, YENEEA. Clones were sequenced by immunoSEQ multiplex PCR, and TCRdb holds only the in-frame ones, with some missing. The data show approximately 41,000 clones, with more than 65% seen just once and roughly 10% held by the top ten. Focal radiation plus CTLA-4 blockade with ipilimumab was given to patients with chemo-refractory metastatic non-small-cell lung cancer. General study points: Clones of tumor-derived TCRs expanded in blood after radiotherapy plus ipilimumab. Among reported predictors of response, early blood T cell clone dynamics with interferon-beta performed best.

About this clone itself: No antigen is known for it.

The chain carries TRBV11-3 and TRBJ2-3; a weak D match, TRBD2 (5 bases). The source was peripheral blood, collected from a patient treated with radiotherapy plus ipilimumab. The TCR originated in a human donor with non-small cell lung cancer who had stable disease on radiotherapy plus ipilimumab. The CDR3 nucleotides read TGTGCCAGCAGCTTTGGACTTACCACAGATACGCAGTATTTT. The encoded protein is CASSFGLTTDTQYF.